This passage covers 15 T cell receptor beta chains from one sample sequenced in a study of T cells in women clearing cervical HPV infection. Clones were sequenced by immunoSEQ multiplex PCR, and TCRdb holds only the in-frame ones, with some missing. Here the sample table reports 15,000 to 20,000 clones. Material: blood buffy coat. The receptors shown here come from a woman between 18 and 75 years old with a cervical HPV16 infection that either progressed to CIN3+ or cleared (not recorded which).

CDR3 DNA, as far as it was read: TGCGCCAGCAGCCAAGGTCCCCTTAGCGGGAATGAAAAA. This translates into CASSQGPLSGNEK. The entire CDR3 protein is CASSQGPLSGNEKLFF. The V and J genes are TRBV4-1 and TRBJ1-4, with unresolved D. The read is 3 residues too short to cover the CDR3 end, so that end is filled in from the germline J gene. The CDR3 spans 16 residues. Germline CDR1 reads MGHRA; CDR2 reads YSYEKL. V was pared by 1 base and J by 5 bases, with 14 bases between.

With regard to this clone: The read stops 3 residues short of the end of the CDR3; the missing end is completed from the germline J gene. V gene TRBV20-1 combines with J gene TRBJ1-1; no firm D call. The germline V and J ends were trimmed by 2 bases and 2 bases, with 9 bases remaining between them. The CDR3 totals 13 residues. Germline lookup yields CDR1 DFQATT and CDR2 SNEGSKA (reference sequence). The sequenced CDR3 bases are TGCAGTGCTAGATGGGCGGGAAACACTGAA. This codes for CSARWAGNTE. The full CDR3 protein reads CSARWAGNTEAFF.

Details on this clone: The observed sequence ends 3 residues before the CDR3 terminus, with the missing tail filled in from the germline J gene. The chain links TRBV5-1 to TRBJ2-1, with TRBD1 matching 11 bases. Unmatched junction bases numbered 2, after V lost 0 bases and J lost 6 bases. The CDR3 sequence is 15 residues long. CDR1 and CDR2 (germline): SGHRS, YFSETQ. CDR3 in amino acids: CASSLAGTGGNEQFF. The part of the CDR3 DNA that was read is TGCGCCAGCAGCTTGGCTGGGACAGGGGGCAATGAG.

A note on this clone: The read terminates 3 residues ahead of where the CDR3 ends, so the germline J gene completes it. The chain has TRBV19 and TRBJ2-6, with 11 positions matching TRBD1. CDR1 is LNHDA and CDR2 is SQIVND in the germline V gene (reference sequence). J lost 0 bases, V lost 10 bases, and 5 bases had no gene match. This CDR3 has 16 amino acids. The CDR3 reads CATRDRGYSGANVLTF. The sequenced CDR3 bases are TGTGCCACCAGGGACAGGGGGTACTCTGGGGCCAACGTC.

Points on this clone: Read data end 3 residues before the CDR3 end; the end is taken from the germline J gene. This chain uses TRBV10-1 with TRBJ2-3, with TRBD2 matching 10 bases. J was trimmed by 6 bases and V by 3 bases; bases with no gene match: 6. The CDR3 covers 15 residues. CDR1 is WNHNN and CDR2 is SYGVQD in the germline V gene (reference sequence). The sequenced CDR3 bases are TGCGCCAGCAGTGACATAGCGGGGGGTCAGGATACG. Protein sequence: CASSDIAGGQDT. The whole CDR3 reads CASSDIAGGQDTQYF.

With respect to this clone: The read ends 3 residues shy of where the CDR3 ends; the end is completed using the germline J gene. V gene TRBV5-1 combines with J gene TRBJ1-1; 8 bases are a match to TRBD1. CDR3 size: 15 residues. Germline V gene sequence: CDR1 SGHRS, CDR2 YFSETQ. J was trimmed by 3 bases and V by 4 bases; bases with no gene match: 8. Here the CDR3 reads CASSSRQGSDTEAFF. CDR3 bases read: TGCGCCAGCAGCAGCCGACAGGGGAGTGACACTGAA.

Notes on this clone: The read ends 3 residues early relative to the CDR3; the germline J gene fills the gap. The genes are TRBV19 and TRBJ1-2, with 7 nucleotides matching TRBD1. This CDR3 has 15 amino acids. Germline V gives CDR1 LNHDA, CDR2 SQIVND (reference sequence). The CDR3 reads CASSIDPQGTDTYTF. The covered CDR3 bases are TGTGCCAGTAGTATAGATCCACAGGGGACAGATACC.

Note on this clone: The read finishes 3 residues shy of the CDR3 end, and the germline J gene is used to complete it. J is TRBJ2-3 and V is TRBV18, with D possibly TRBD1 on 5 matching bases. Germline V gives CDR1 KGHSH, CDR2 LQKENI. Trimming shortened V by 3 bases and J by 2 bases, and 12 bases separated the two germline ends. This CDR3 spans 15 amino acids. The CDR3 sequence is CASSPLGQPTDTQYF. The CDR3 DNA, read in part, is TGTGCCAGCTCACCTTTGGGGCAGCCCACAGATACG.

With respect to this clone: Read data end 3 residues before the CDR3 end; the end is taken from the germline J gene. V gene TRBV18 combines with J gene TRBJ1-2; D is unresolved. Germline V gives CDR1 KGHSH, CDR2 LQKENI. There are 14 residues in the CDR3. The CDR3 reads CASSPENSAYDYTF. CDR3 DNA, as far as it was read: TGTGCCAGCTCACCCGAGAACAGTGCCTACGAC.

In the case of this clone: The read ends 3 residues early relative to the CDR3; the germline J gene fills the gap. The chain has TRBV19 and TRBJ1-5; 7 bases align to TRBD1. Germline V CDR1 and CDR2: LNHDA, SQIVND (reference sequence). The V gene end was trimmed by 5 bases and the J gene end by 5 bases; junction bases not matched to a gene: 6. The CDR3 has 14 residues. Partial CDR3 DNA: TGTGCCAGTAGTTCACAGACAGGGCATCAGCCC. Translation: CASSSQTGHQP. The entire CDR3 protein is CASSSQTGHQPQHF. Complete variable domain (other parts from reference TRBV19 and TRBJ1-5): DGGITQSPKYLFRKEGQNVTLSCEQNLNHDAMYWYRQDPGQGLRLIYYSQIVNDFQKGDIAEGYSVSREKKESFPLTVTSAQKNPTAFYLCASSSQTGHQPQHFGDGTRLSIL.

Note on this clone: The CDR3 goes on 3 residues after the read ends, and that part is filled in from the germline J gene. V and J are TRBV12-3 or TRBV12-4 and TRBJ1-1, with D hard to call. The CDR3 covers 14 residues. The CDR3 region is CASSQRRQAVSAFF. CDR3 bases read: TGTGCCAGCAGTCAAAGGCGTCAGGCTGTGTCA.

Points on this clone: The sequenced fragment ends 3 residues before the CDR3 boundary, so the rest is inferred from the germline J gene. The V gene is TRBV12-3 or TRBV12-4, the J gene TRBJ1-2, with D perhaps matching TRBD1 (6 bases). The germline V and J ends were trimmed by 2 bases and 6 bases, with 16 bases remaining between them. The CDR3 is made up of 15 amino acids. The CDR3 bases that were read are TGTGCCAGCAGTTTAACAGGGTTAGGCAGCGATGGC. Translated, it gives CASSLTGLGSDG. In full, the CDR3 is CASSLTGLGSDGYTF.

Note on this clone: The CDR3 end lies 3 residues beyond the end of the read and is filled in from the germline J gene. This chain joins TRBV7-2 and TRBJ2-1, with 11 bases that match TRBD2. The V gene's germline CDR1 is SGHTA and CDR2 FQGNSA. The V segment lost 1 base and the J segment 9 bases; nucleotides outside the gene matches: 5. The CDR3 covers 15 residues. CDR3: CASSLVSGRAGEQFF. Incomplete CDR3 DNA: TGTGCCAGCAGCTTAGTTAGCGGGAGGGCCGGTGAG.

With respect to this clone: One end of the junction varies from germline; a read error may be responsible. Read data end 3 residues before the CDR3 end; the end is taken from the germline J gene. The same CDR3 arises from other DNA sequences in this sample as well. The chain has TRBV14 and TRBJ1-1; the match to TRBD1 covers 12 bases. Germline V CDR1 and CDR2: SGHDN, FVKESK. CDR3 length: 17 amino acids. CDR3 sequence: CASSPMGQGAVNTEAFF. Partial CDR3 DNA: TGTGCCAGCAGCCCCATGGGACAGGGGGCAGTGAACACCGAA.

With regard to this clone: The read finishes 3 residues shy of the CDR3 end, and the germline J gene is used to complete it. This chain uses TRBV30 with TRBJ2-7, with D uncertain. CDR3 size: 12 residues. V lost 3 bases, J lost 2 bases, and 8 bases lay in between. The germline V gene encodes CDR1 GTSNPN and CDR2 SVGIG (reference sequence). Partial CDR3 DNA: TGTGCCTGGAGCAGGCTGACCTACGAG. Protein: CAWSRLTYE. The entire CDR3 protein reads CAWSRLTYEQYF.